The clone carrying this T cell receptor beta chain was seen a few times. Its antigen is unknown. This record comes from a study of cytomegalovirus exposure and HLA in healthy donors. Study summary: Most donors, 81% of a few hundred genotyped, fell in the Caucasian-associated ancestry cluster. General study findings and limits: For presence/absence analyses, sequencing depth was assumed to be roughly uniform across donors. Across HLA loci, a later analysis found differing TCR association rates, with DRB1 most and HLA-C fewest.

Germline V lookup: CDR1 MNHEY, CDR2 SVGAGI. This CDR3 is built from 13 residues. Between the trimmed V and J ends, which lost 5 bases and 1 base, there was a span of 8 bases. Each of the donors was a healthy bone marrow donor. Primers: 60 Vbeta forward and 13 Jbeta reverse. Data came from immunoSEQ multiplex PCR; TCRdb stores just in-frame clones and leaves some out. The table has under 250,000 clones, roughly four fifths seen once. Specimen: PBMCs. V is TRBV6-5 and J is TRBJ1-1; the D gene is possibly TRBD1 (6 bases). This TCR derives from a woman aged 45-65 years in good health and CMV-seropositive. CDR3 nucleotides: TGTGCCAGCAGTCAACAGGGGAACACTGAAGCTTTCTTT. Protein sequence: CASSQQGNTEAFF.